Here is one T cell receptor (beta chain) with its context. The data derive from a study of blood T cell repertoires in COVID-19. The wider study: PBMCs, B-cell-depleted T cells, or T cells were the source of the cDNA or gDNA that made up the material.

The data were produced by immunoSEQ multiplex PCR, yet TCRdb's version contains in-frame clones alone and is incomplete. Here the sample spans 250,000 to 350,000 clones, about nine tenths being singletons. Germline CDR1 is SNHLY and CDR2 is FYNNEI. Between the trimmed V and J ends, which lost 3 bases and 13 bases, there was a span of 12 bases. There are 12 residues in the CDR3. V and J are TRBV2 and TRBJ1-4; the D gene is possibly TRBD1 (5 bases). Material: peripheral blood. The sequence came from a woman between 25 and 40 years old who had recovered from COVID-19. The CDR3 region has the DNA TGTGCCAGCAGTGAGGGGGGGAGTGGACTGTTTTTT. It is translated as CASSEGGSGLFF.